The clone carrying this TCR beta chain was detected only a few times. What it binds is unknown. TCRdb re-called the reads through MiXCR, storing one row per CDR3 protein. The sample comprises about 770,000 distinct CDR3 sequences, about 29% of which are singletons, and 13% rests with the top ten. The data are from a study of T cell repertoires in cytomegalovirus infection. Across the whole study: Use of recently identified HLA-C-restricted and well-studied HLA-B-restricted CMV epitopes was part of the study. Both CMV infection and a matching HLA type were indicated by public TCR beta signatures.

Study findings and constraints: Dominating the ex vivo response were HLA-C-restricted CMV-specific TCR beta clonotypes.

Here the sequenced sample was cultured CD8+ T cells from PBMCs, taken from culture after CMV antigen stimulation. The clonotype originates from a human donor in good health (CMV status not recorded). Some clones in this sample may be carry-over from other donors' samples.

The CDR3 coding sequence is TGTGCCAGCAGCCACCCCGGGGGAGAAAACCAGTACGTC. As protein: CASSHPGGENQYV. The gene calls are TRBV6-5 and TRBJ2-7; a possible D gene is TRBD2 (6 bases). This CDR3 is built from 13 residues. Germline CDR1 MNHEY, CDR2 SVGAGI. V dropped 6 bases and J dropped 10 bases, with 19 bases sitting between them.